The rows below give T cell receptor beta chains drawn from one sample of a study of post-analysis software for immune sequencing data. In TCRdb, the PCR reads were re-called with MiXCR into one record per CDR3 protein. Among some 260,000 distinct CDR3 sequences listed, 36% were seen once. The specimen sequenced was blood. These receptors all stem from a girl aged 5 to 17 with multiple sclerosis. CDR3s include the opening cysteine and the closing phenylalanine or tryptophan. A D gene is named only where the DNA matches it firmly. The listing skips clone size in some rows; elsewhere it reads once, few, many or a size class.

abundance,v_gene,d_gene,j_gene,CDR3aa,CDR3nt
.,TRBV20-1,.,TRBJ1-1,CSARGGANTEAFF,TGCAGTGCTAGAGGAGGGGCGAACACTGAAGCTTTCTTT
many,TRBV4-2,TRBD2,TRBJ2-1,CASSQDLPGGSSNEQFF,TGTGCCAGCAGCCAAGATCTTCCGGGAGGGTCTTCCAATGAGCAGTTCTTC
.,TRBV10-3,.,TRBJ2-1,CAISESQGLHEQFF,TGTGCCATCAGTGAGTCGCAAGGGTTACATGAGCAGTTCTTC
many,TRBV10-3,TRBD2,TRBJ2-3,CAISESGGFTDTQYF,TGTGCCATCAGTGAGTCGGGGGGGTTCACAGATACGCAGTATTTT
many,TRBV7-3,TRBD2,TRBJ2-1,CASSLTFAGASNEQFF,TGTGCCAGCAGCTTAACTTTCGCGGGAGCATCCAATGAGCAGTTCTTC
.,TRBV10-3,TRBD1,TRBJ2-6,CAISEPGQGAYGANVLTF,TGTGCCATCAGTGAGCCGGGACAGGGGGCTTACGGGGCCAACGTCCTGACTTTC
many,TRBV11-2,TRBD2,TRBJ2-1,CASSLKAGGSYNEQFF,TGTGCCAGCAGCTTAAAAGCGGGGGGCTCCTACAATGAGCAGTTCTTC
.,TRBV29-1,.,TRBJ2-7,CSVETGHDYEQYF,TGCAGCGTTGAGACGGGACACGACTACGAGCAGTACTTC
many,TRBV5-1,.,TRBJ2-7,CASSLAGTNDEQYF,TGCGCCAGCAGCTTGGCCGGTACCAACGACGAGCAGTACTTC
many,TRBV7-3,TRBD1,TRBJ1-6,CASSLKDRGINSPLHF,TGTGCCAGCAGCTTAAAGGACAGGGGGATTAATTCACCCCTCCACTTT
many,TRBV6-4,.,TRBJ2-3,CASSEEFSTDTQYF,TGTGCCAGCAGTGAGGAGTTCAGCACAGATACGCAGTATTTT
.,TRBV6-2/TRBV6-3,.,TRBJ2-2,CASSSTSNTGELFF,TGTGCCAGCAGTAGCACCTCGAACACCGGGGAGCTGTTTTTT
many,TRBV5-1,.,TRBJ1-2,CASSSDSSYGYTF,TGCGCCAGCAGCTCGGACAGCTCTTATGGCTACACCTTC
.,TRBV7-2,TRBD1,TRBJ2-7,CANSYSGTGYEQYF,TGTGCCAACAGCTATTCCGGGACAGGGTACGAGCAGTACTTC
.,TRBV5-1,.,TRBJ2-3,CAGSLAASTDTQYF,TGCGCCGGCAGCTTAGCAGCGAGCACAGATACGCAGTATTTT
.,TRBV4-2,TRBD1,TRBJ1-2,CASSQDPKDRGYGYTF,TGTGCCAGCAGCCAAGACCCTAAGGACAGGGGCTATGGCTACACCTTC
many,TRBV20-1,.,TRBJ2-1,CSANHVSGLHNEQFF,TGCAGTGCTAACCATGTCTCGGGACTTCACAATGAGCAGTTCTTC
few,TRBV29-1,TRBD2,TRBJ2-5,CSVEGGLAGTYNEQYF,TGCAGCGTTGAAGGGGGACTAGCGGGAACCTACAATGAGCAGTACTTC
many,TRBV15,TRBD2,TRBJ2-2,CATSRDAGRGWELFF,TGTGCCACCAGCAGAGACGCCGGGAGGGGTTGGGAGCTGTTTTTT
.,TRBV20-1,TRBD1,TRBJ1-5,CSARGQGGNQPQHF,TGCAGTGCTAGAGGGCAGGGGGGCAATCAGCCCCAGCATTTT
many,TRBV27,.,TRBJ2-1,CASSFARWDEQFF,TGTGCCAGCAGTTTTGCCAGATGGGATGAGCAGTTCTTC
few,TRBV28,.,TRBJ2-1,CASWTEPYNEQFF,TGTGCCAGCTGGACAGAACCGTACAATGAGCAGTTCTTC
many,TRBV5-1,.,TRBJ2-6,CASSDTGTGANVLTF,TGCGCCAGCAGCGATACAGGGACGGGGGCCAACGTCCTGACTTTC
.,TRBV13,.,TRBJ1-1,CASSRGQGNTEAFF,TGTGCCAGCAGCCGGGGGCAGGGGAACACTGAAGCTTTCTTT
.,TRBV27,.,TRBJ1-3,CASSPQGSPGNTIYF,TGTGCCAGCAGTCCTCAGGGGTCGCCTGGAAACACCATATATTTT
once,TRBV6-1,TRBD2,TRBJ2-5,CASSAGRGYQETQYF,TGTGCCAGCAGTGCCGGGAGGGGGTACCAAGAGACCCAGTACTTC
.,TRBV29-1,TRBD2,TRBJ2-3,CSVEGLAGGLDTQYF,TGCAGCGTTGAAGGACTAGCGGGAGGGCTAGATACGCAGTATTTT
many,TRBV3-1,TRBD2,TRBJ2-3,CASSPSGRGGRDTQYF,TGTGCCAGCAGCCCCTCCGGGCGGGGGGGGCGAGATACGCAGTATTTT
.,TRBV5-1,.,TRBJ1-4,CASSARGGSFSNEKLFF,TGCGCCAGCAGCGCCAGGGGTGGCAGCTTTTCTAATGAAAAACTGTTTTTT
.,TRBV28,TRBD1,TRBJ2-5,CASSFDRAGRETQYF,TGTGCCAGCAGTTTCGACAGGGCAGGTAGAGAGACCCAGTACTTC
.,TRBV7-2,.,TRBJ2-7,CASSLFPYEQYF,TGTGCCAGCAGCTTATTCCCCTACGAGCAGTACTTC
many,TRBV6-6,.,TRBJ2-5,CASSYSGGGETQYF,TGTGCCAGCAGTTACTCCGGGGGAGGAGAGACCCAGTACTTC
many,TRBV4-2,TRBD2,TRBJ2-4,CASSQELAGGKNIQYF,TGTGCCAGCAGCCAAGAACTAGCGGGAGGGAAAAACATTCAGTACTTC
many,TRBV24-1,.,TRBJ2-1,CATSDLRAVGSDEQFF,TGTGCCACCAGTGATTTGAGGGCGGTCGGGTCCGATGAGCAGTTCTTC
.,TRBV27,.,TRBJ1-2,CASSYDVNYGYTF,TGTGCCAGCAGTTATGATGTCAACTATGGCTACACCTTC
many,TRBV20-1,TRBD2,TRBJ2-3,CSARDLREGNTDTQYF,TGCAGTGCTAGAGATCTCCGGGAGGGGAACACAGATACGCAGTATTTT
many,TRBV7-9,.,TRBJ2-3,CASSLEGGADTQYF,TGTGCCAGCAGCTTAGAGGGCGGGGCAGATACGCAGTATTTT
.,TRBV5-1,TRBD1,TRBJ1-2,CASSLGDRGIYGYTF,TGCGCCAGCAGCTTGGGGGACAGGGGTATCTATGGCTACACCTTC
.,TRBV20-1,TRBD2,TRBJ2-1,CSARDEWASGTKGNEQFF,TGCAGTGCTAGAGATGAATGGGCTAGCGGGACTAAGGGGAATGAGCAGTTCTTC
.,TRBV20-1,.,TRBJ1-2,CSARMDSVYGYTF,TGCAGTGCGAGAATGGACAGCGTCTATGGCTACACCTTC
few,TRBV5-1,.,TRBJ1-4,CAAPSFGDLVATNEKLFF,TGCGCCGCCCCCTCGTTCGGGGATCTCGTTGCAACTAATGAAAAACTGTTTTTT
.,TRBV12-3/TRBV12-4,.,TRBJ2-5,CASSFRSRQETQYF,TGTGCCAGCAGTTTCAGGTCTAGACAAGAGACCCAGTACTTC
.,TRBV10-2,.,TRBJ2-5,CASRDPFMGAWETQYF,TGCGCCAGCAGGGACCCGTTTATGGGGGCCTGGGAGACCCAGTACTTC
.,TRBV7-9,.,TRBJ2-5,CASSLFSGGGETQYF,TGTGCCAGCAGCTTATTTTCTGGGGGCGGTGAGACCCAGTACTTC
.,TRBV5-1,TRBD2,TRBJ2-5,CASSSSGAYNEQYF,TGCGCCAGCAGCTCCAGCGGGGCCTACAATGAGCAGTACTTC
many,TRBV6-1,TRBD2,TRBJ2-3,CASSLTSGRAPGDTQYF,TGTGCCAGCAGTCTTACTAGCGGGAGGGCCCCTGGAGATACGCAGTATTTT
few,TRBV5-1,TRBD1,TRBJ1-1,CASSPKLQGARNTEAFF,TGCGCCAGCAGCCCAAAGCTGCAGGGGGCGCGGAACACTGAAGCTTTCTTT
.,TRBV20-1,TRBD2,TRBJ2-7,CSARDALGLAAAYEQYF,TGCAGTGCTAGAGATGCTCTCGGGCTAGCGGCTGCCTACGAGCAGTACTTC
many,TRBV4-1,TRBD1,TRBJ2-3,CASSHSNRDRDHGFGTDTQYF,TGCGCCAGCAGCCACTCGAACCGGGACAGGGATCATGGTTTCGGTACAGATACGCAGTATTTT
many,TRBV6-5,.,TRBJ2-1,CASSYGALGDEQFF,TGTGCCAGCAGCTACGGGGCTTTAGGGGATGAGCAGTTCTTC
many,TRBV27,TRBD2,TRBJ2-1,CASSPLAGSSYNEQFF,TGTGCCAGCAGTCCTCTAGCGGGAAGCTCCTACAATGAGCAGTTCTTC
.,TRBV12-3/TRBV12-4,.,TRBJ1-1,CASSFEDWDTEAFF,TGTGCCAGCAGTTTCGAGGATTGGGACACTGAAGCTTTCTTT
many,TRBV6-1,TRBD2,TRBJ2-1,CASLAGVSYNEQFF,TGTGCCAGCCTAGCGGGAGTTTCCTACAATGAGCAGTTCTTC
.,TRBV5-1,TRBD1,TRBJ2-7,CASSSRTGPKSYEQYF,TGCGCCAGCAGCTCCCGGACAGGCCCCAAAAGCTACGAGCAGTACTTC